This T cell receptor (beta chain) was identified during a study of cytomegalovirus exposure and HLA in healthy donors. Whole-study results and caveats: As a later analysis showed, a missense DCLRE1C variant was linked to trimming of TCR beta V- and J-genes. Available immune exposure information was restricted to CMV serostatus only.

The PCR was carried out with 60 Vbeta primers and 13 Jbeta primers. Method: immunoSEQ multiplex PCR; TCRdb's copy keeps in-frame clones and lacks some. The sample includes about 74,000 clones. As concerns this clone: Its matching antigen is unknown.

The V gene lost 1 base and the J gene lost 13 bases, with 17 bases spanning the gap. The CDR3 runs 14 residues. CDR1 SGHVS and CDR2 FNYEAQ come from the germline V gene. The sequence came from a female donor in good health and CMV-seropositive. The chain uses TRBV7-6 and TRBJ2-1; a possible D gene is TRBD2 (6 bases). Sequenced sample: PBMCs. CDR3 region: CASSLEVGRMGQFF. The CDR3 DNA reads TGTGCCAGCAGCTTAGAGGTAGGGAGGATGGGCCAGTTCTTC.